Presented here are 29 T cell receptor beta chains from one specimen sequenced in a study of T-cell reconstitution after alpha-beta-depleted transplantation in children. It was with unique molecular identifiers that the TCRbeta library was prepared. Each CDR3 protein is one row after TCRdb ran MiXCR on the PCR reads. Of hundreds of thousands of distinct CDR3 sequences listed, roughly 10% were seen once; the top ten hold less than 5%. The source was PBMCs from the stem cell graft donor, collected from the stem cell graft. These receptors came from a human donor who donated a stem cell graft to a child with acute myeloid leukemia.

The chain carries TRBV11-2 and TRBJ2-5; TRBD1 matches at 12 bases. There are 16 residues in the CDR3. V dropped 5 bases and J dropped 2; count of bases not matched to a gene: 6. Germline lookup yields CDR1 SGHAT and CDR2 FQNNGV. The CDR3: CASSPGTGGQQETQYF. The CDR3 coding sequence is TGTGCCAGCAGCCCGGGGACAGGGGGCCAACAAGAGACCCAGTACTTC.

This clonotype was counted many times. The chain employs TRBV5-4 and TRBJ2-1; possible D gene TRBD2, 8 bases. Germline values: CDR1 SGHNT, CDR2 YYREEE (reference sequence). The V and J ends lost 4 bases and 4 bases respectively, with 18 bases between them. CDR3 length: 16 residues. As DNA, the CDR3 is TGTGCCAGCAGCAGACAGGGACTAGGCTTGTACAATGAGCAGTTCTTC. Protein product: CASSRQGLGLYNEQFF.

The table lists this clonotype with many counts. V is TRBV29-1 and J is TRBJ2-7, with D maybe TRBD1 (6 bases). V was cut by 6 bases and J by 5 bases, with 11 bases left in between. The germline CDR1 and CDR2 sequences are SQVTM and ANQGSEA. This CDR3 region has 11 residues. CDR3 coding DNA: TGCAGCGTGGACAGTCTCGACGAGCAGTACTTC. It translates to CSVDSLDEQYF.

The V gene is TRBV29-1, the J gene TRBJ1-1; D possibly corresponds to TRBD1 (6 bases). Between the trimmed V and J ends, which lost 4 bases and 11 bases, there was a span of 14 bases. The length of the CDR3 is 11 residues. Germline loops: CDR1 SQVTM, CDR2 ANQGSEA. DNA for the CDR3: TGCAGCGTTGTTCGACAGGTGGGCGCTTTCTTT. As protein: CSVVRQVGAFF. Filled out from reference TRBV29-1 and TRBJ1-1, the complete variable domain reads SAVISQKPSRDICQRGTSLTIQCQVDSQVTMMFWYRQQPGQSLTLIATANQGSEATYESGFVIDKFPISRPNLTFSTLTVSNMSPEDSSIYLCSVVRQVGAFFGQGTRLTVV.

This clonotype has only a few counts. The genes are TRBV20-1 and TRBJ2-1, with 7 bases that match TRBD2. Germline V lookup: CDR1 DFQATT, CDR2 SNEGSKA (reference sequence). This CDR3 region has 14 residues. V was pared by 6 bases and J by 2 bases, with 7 bases of the junction left unmatched. The CDR3, as DNA: TGCAGTGCCGGGCCCCTAGCGGCCTACAATGAGCAGTTCTTC. Translated: CSAGPLAAYNEQFF.

V usage is TRBV14 and J usage is TRBJ2-1, with 14 bases matching TRBD2. Trimming at V came to 1 base and at J to 8 bases, leaving 4 bases not matched to a gene. Germline-derived CDR1 and CDR2 are SGHDN and FVKESK. The CDR3 covers 16 residues. Here the CDR3 DNA reads TGTGCCAGCAGCCAAGCACCGGGACTAGCGGGAGATGAGCAGTTCTTC. Its protein is CASSQAPGLAGDEQFF. The whole variable domain, remainder taken from reference TRBV14 and TRBJ2-1, is EAGVTQFPSHSVIEKGQTVTLRCDPISGHDNLYWYRRVMGKEIKFLLHFVKESKQDESGMPNNRFLAERTGGTYSTLKVQPAELEDSGVYFCASSQAPGLAGDEQFFGPGTRLTVL.

This clonotype came up a few times. V usage is TRBV20-1 and J usage is TRBJ2-2; TRBD2 might be the D (6 bases). Trimming pared 6 bases from V and 6 bases from J, leaving 17 bases between. Germline V gene lookup returns CDR1 DFQATT and CDR2 SNEGSKA (reference sequence). This CDR3 is 14 amino acids long. The CDR3 region is CSATPGLGSGELFF. The CDR3 DNA sequence: TGCAGTGCGACTCCGGGACTCGGGTCCGGGGAGCTGTTTTTT.

V is TRBV15 and J is TRBJ2-2; 10 nucleotides align to TRBD2. The length of the CDR3 is 19 residues. Germline V CDR1 and CDR2: LNHNV, YYDKDF (reference sequence). The V gene end was trimmed by 0 bases and the J gene end by 3 bases; junction bases not matched to a gene: 10. This CDR3 is CATSRDLGGAGGHTGELFF. The DNA for the CDR3 is TGTGCCACCAGCAGAGACCTGGGGGGAGCGGGAGGGCACACCGGGGAGCTGTTTTTT.

This clonotype has at least ten counts. The CDR3 DNA reads as TGTGCCAGCAGCCCAAGCGGATACACAGATACGCAGTATTTT. Its protein product is CASSPSGYTDTQYF. The genes are TRBV7-2 and TRBJ2-3; D perhaps matches TRBD2 (5 bases). Trimming pared 5 bases from V and 2 bases from J, leaving 11 bases between. CDR1 and CDR2 from the germline V gene are SGHTA and FQGNSA. CDR3 length equals 14 residues.

This clonotype turned up a few times. V is TRBV30 and J is TRBJ1-1, with 8 bases lining up with TRBD1. The CDR3 spans 13 residues. In germline, CDR1 is GTSNPN, CDR2 SVGIG (reference sequence). V dropped 5 bases and J dropped 1; count of bases not matched to a gene: 3. DNA of the CDR3: TGTGCCTGGGTCGGGACAGGGAACACTGAAGCTTTCTTT. Residues: CAWVGTGNTEAFF.

The chain carries TRBV7-9 and TRBJ2-5; no firm D call. The germline V and J ends were trimmed by 2 bases and 5 bases, with 15 bases remaining between them. The CDR3 sequence is 15 residues long. Per the germline V gene, CDR1 is SEHNR and CDR2 is FQNEAQ (reference sequence). CDR3 bases: TGTGCCAGCAGCTTAACCCAACAGCCTATCGAGACCCAGTACTTC. Protein sequence: CASSLTQQPIETQYF.

With respect to this clonotype: Just one base apart from a much larger clone, this may be a read error. Likely a read error: the CDR3 ends without its conserved phenylalanine or tryptophan. The genes are TRBV5-1 and TRBJ1-1; TRBD1 aligns across 9 bases. V was pared by 5 bases and J by 4 bases, with 3 bases of the junction left unmatched. The germline gives CDR1 SGHRS, CDR2 YFSETQ. CDR3 size: 13 residues. The CDR3 nucleotides read TGCGCCAGCAGGGGACAGGGCGGCACTGAAGCTTTCGTT. It translates to CASRGQGGTEAFV.

This clonotype turned up a few times. The chain recombines TRBV29-1 with TRBJ2-7; unclear D gene. Germline V lookup: CDR1 SQVTM, CDR2 ANQGSEA. CDR3 length equals 11 residues. V lost 3 bases to trimming and J lost 4 bases, with 7 bases between them. CDR3 sequence: CSVDEGYEQYF. In DNA, the CDR3 is TGCAGCGTTGATGAAGGGTACGAGCAGTACTTC.

This clonotype has only a few counts. The CDR3 nucleotides are TGTGCCAGCAGCTTGGCCGTGAAAATCCACGAGCAGTACTTC. It encodes CASSLAVKIHEQYF. The chain has TRBV5-4 and TRBJ2-7, with D uncertain. V was trimmed by 0 bases and J by 5 bases, leaving 12 bases between them. In germline, CDR1 is SGHNT, CDR2 YYREEE (reference sequence). The CDR3 has 14 residues.

The chain combines TRBV2 with TRBJ2-3; 9 bases match TRBD1. The V and J ends lost 9 bases and 2 bases, in that order; junction bases with no gene match: 6. The CDR3 consists of 14 residues. CDR1 is SNHLY and CDR2 is FYNNEI in the germline V gene. In DNA form, the CDR3 reads TGTGCCAGGGGGGGGACAGGGCCCACAGATACGCAGTATTTT. Its protein is CARGGTGPTDTQYF.

This clonotype was recorded many times. The chain links TRBV4-3 to TRBJ2-7; no firm D call. Trimming left V 0 bases short and J 7 bases short, with 10 bases between. Germline V gene data show CDR1 as LGHNA and CDR2 as YSLEER. The CDR3 has 13 amino acids. CDR3 bases: TGCGCCAGCAGCCAAGATATAGGACGGGAGCAGTACTTC. Translated, it gives CASSQDIGREQYF.

This clonotype has more than one count but fewer than ten. The chain employs TRBV10-3 and TRBJ2-2, with D possibly being TRBD1 or TRBD2 (5 bases each). The CDR3 has 12 amino acids. Trimming shortened V by 10 bases and J by 5 bases, and 11 bases separated the two germline ends. Germline CDR1 reads ENHRY; CDR2 reads SYGVKD. Written as DNA, the CDR3 is TGTGCCACCGGGGCCAGGACCGGGGAGCTGTTTTTT. Amino acids: CATGARTGELFF.

The chain carries TRBV4-2 and TRBJ2-1, with TRBD2 matching 8 bases. The CDR3 runs 13 residues. With V trimmed by 4 bases and J by 6 bases, 2 bases remained unmatched. Per germline, CDR1 LGHNA and CDR2 YNFKEQ. In DNA form, the CDR3 reads TGTGCCAGCAGCCTTAGCGGGATCAATGAGCAGTTCTTC. This gives the protein CASSLSGINEQFF.

V is TRBV4-3 and J is TRBJ2-1, with 12 bases aligning to TRBD2. Trimming at V came to 0 bases and at J to 13 bases, leaving 22 bases not matched to a gene. Germline V gene data show CDR1 as LGHNA and CDR2 as YSLEER. This CDR3 region has 20 residues. The DNA of the CDR3 is TGCGCCAGCAGCCAAGATCTCCCCTCCAGGCTAGCGGGAGGGCCAGGGGAACAGTTCTTC. Amino acid sequence: CASSQDLPSRLAGGPGEQFF.

This clonotype was observed a handful of times. V usage is TRBV4-3 and J usage is TRBJ2-1; 7 bases are shared with TRBD2. The junction had 3 bases not matched to a gene; V was cut back by 0 bases and J by 4 bases. Germline V gene sequence: CDR1 LGHNA, CDR2 YSLEER. This CDR3 has 15 residues. CDR3 sequence: CASSQDGRAYNEQFF. As DNA, the CDR3 is TGCGCCAGCAGCCAAGATGGGAGGGCTTACAATGAGCAGTTCTTC.

This clonotype came up a few times. The V call is TRBV20-1, the J call TRBJ1-6; 11 bases map to TRBD1. The CDR3 is made up of 15 amino acids. Germline assignment: CDR1 DFQATT and CDR2 SNEGSKA (reference sequence). The trim removed 1 base at V and 13 bases at J, leaving 9 bases unmatched. The CDR3 nucleotides are TGCAGTGCTAGAGCCAGGACAGGGGGCCTACTTCCCCTCCACTTT. The encoded protein is CSARARTGGLLPLHF.

The rearrangement uses TRBV4-3 and TRBJ2-1, with 11 bases identical to TRBD2. Germline trimming cut 0 bases from V and 6 bases from J; bases unmatched to any gene: 4. Germline CDR1 and CDR2: LGHNA and YSLEER. The CDR3 has 16 residues. The CDR3 is CASSQEVAGGANEQFF. CDR3 DNA sequence: TGCGCCAGCAGCCAAGAAGTAGCGGGAGGGGCCAATGAGCAGTTCTTC.

This clonotype was counted a few times. The genes are TRBV12-3 or TRBV12-4 and TRBJ2-7; D unclear. The V end lost 3 bases, the J end lost 2 bases, and 8 bases lay between the germline ends. This CDR3 spans 13 amino acids. CDR3 in amino acids: CASSFDLAYEQYF. The CDR3 DNA follows: TGTGCCAGCAGTTTTGACCTAGCCTACGAGCAGTACTTC.

The V and J genes are TRBV3-1 and TRBJ2-2; 7 bases are a match to TRBD2. Germline CDR1 and CDR2: LGHDT and YNNKEL (reference sequence). CDR3 length: 15 amino acids. V dropped 4 bases and J dropped 4; count of bases not matched to a gene: 6. The CDR3 nucleotides are TGTGCCAGCAGCCCCCGCGGGAGACTCACCGGGGAGCTGTTTTTT. It specifies CASSPRGRLTGELFF.

The V gene is TRBV2, the J gene TRBJ1-5, with D perhaps TRBD1 (5 bases). V shed 3 bases and J shed 9 bases, with 9 bases lying between them. Germline V gene lookup returns CDR1 SNHLY and CDR2 FYNNEI. The CDR3 totals 12 residues. CDR3 amino acids: CASSEGGSPQHF. CDR3 nucleotides: TGTGCCAGCAGTGAGGGGGGGTCGCCCCAGCATTTT. Full variable domain (outside the CDR3, taken from reference TRBV2 and TRBJ1-5): EPEVTQTPSHQVTQMGQEVILRCVPISNHLYFYWYRQILGQKVEFLVSFYNNEISEKSEIFDDQFSVERPDGSNFTLKIRSTKLEDSAMYFCASSEGGSPQHFGDGTRLSIL.

Ten or more counts support this clonotype. The chain uses TRBV5-1 and TRBJ2-5, with 12 nucleotides matching TRBD2. The V and J ends lost 4 bases and 5 bases, in that order; junction bases with no gene match: 3. The CDR3 is made up of 14 amino acids. CDR1 SGHRS and CDR2 YFSETQ come from the germline V gene. The chain's CDR3 is CASSLAGGEETQYF. The CDR3 region has the DNA TGCGCCAGCAGCCTAGCGGGAGGGGAGGAGACCCAGTACTTC.

This clonotype was detected only a few times. In nucleotides, the CDR3 is TGCAGCGCGGGGGAGGGTGAGACCCAGTACTTC. Amino acids: CSAGEGETQYF. The rearrangement links TRBV29-1 to TRBJ2-5; 7 bases match TRBD2. The V and J ends lost 7 bases and 5 bases, in that order; junction bases with no gene match: 4. Germline CDR1 and CDR2: SQVTM and ANQGSEA. CDR3 length equals 11 residues. Complete variable domain (other parts from reference TRBV29-1 and TRBJ2-5): SAVISQKPSRDICQRGTSLTIQCQVDSQVTMMFWYRQQPGQSLTLIATANQGSEATYESGFVIDKFPISRPNLTFSTLTVSNMSPEDSSIYLCSAGEGETQYFGPGTRLLVL.

This clonotype was seen at least ten times. The rearrangement links TRBV6-2 or TRBV6-3 to TRBJ2-7; D gene ambiguous. This CDR3 contains 11 residues. The germline V gene encodes CDR1 MNHEY and CDR2 SVGEGT. Trimming cost V 3 bases and J 7 bases, with 7 bases left between them. CDR3 in DNA: TGTGCCAGCAGTTATATCGGGGAGCAGTACTTC. Translating gives CASSYIGEQYF.

This clonotype was seen many times. The J gene is TRBJ2-1, the V gene TRBV12-3 or TRBV12-4; TRBD1 matches at 7 bases. The V and J ends lost 6 bases and 2 bases, in that order; junction bases with no gene match: 7. The CDR3 sequence is 15 residues long. CDR3 protein: CASSHDRVPYNEQFF. CDR3 DNA sequence: TGTGCCAGCAGCCATGACAGGGTGCCCTACAATGAGCAGTTCTTC.